Presented here are 20 T cell receptor beta chains from one specimen sequenced in a study of T cell repertoires in cytomegalovirus infection (dated by TCRdb to between 2018 and 2021). Their cognate antigens are unknown. Read against the paper, the sample's treatment or condition label means: in vitro stimulation with specific CMV peptide epitopes to enrich CMV-specific T cells. Sequencing used an Illumina HiSeq 1500. TCRdb handled the public reads itself, with Q25 trimming in fastp and clone calling in MiXCR, and kept productive beta chains. When rows share a CDR3 protein, they turn into one entry using the most common DNA and genes. Across this sample there are about 920,000 distinct CDR3 sequences, with around 32% seen only once. Over 13% of the sample is in the top ten clones. Sequencing was performed on cultured CD8+ T cells from PBMCs, taken from culture after CMV antigen stimulation. These receptor sequences come from a human donor in good health (CMV status not recorded). Some clones in this sample may be carry-over from other donors' samples.

In this sample, this clonotype turned up a few times. J is TRBJ2-5 and V is TRBV6-6; weak D call: TRBD1 (6 bases). The CDR3 loop spans 15 amino acids. The V end was cut by 2 bases, the J end by 0 bases, with 10 bases between. CDR1 is MNHNY, CDR2 SVGAGI, per germline (reference sequence). The CDR3 reads CASSYPGQHQETQYF. The CDR3 DNA reads as TGTGCCAGCAGTTACCCCGGACAGCACCAAGAGACCCAGTACTTC.

This chain connects TRBV7-6 to TRBJ2-1; a weak D match, TRBD2 (6 bases). The CDR3 spans 11 residues. Trimming shortened V by 1 base and J by 13 bases, and 8 bases separated the two germline ends. Germline V CDR1 and CDR2: SGHVS, FNYEAQ. The CDR3 DNA reads as TGTGCCAGCAGCTTAGGGGACTTACAGTTCTTC. Amino acids: CASSLGDLQFF.

The genes are TRBV7-9 and TRBJ2-5; D is perhaps TRBD1 or TRBD2 (6 bases each). V lost 4 bases and J 7 bases, leaving 19 bases between the germline ends. Germline CDR1 is SEHNR and CDR2 is FQNEAQ (reference sequence). The CDR3 is made up of 15 amino acids. Here the CDR3 DNA reads TGTGCCAGCAGCTCGGAGGGGGACCGGGGATGGACCCAGTACTTC. This gives the protein CASSSEGDRGWTQYF.

This clonotype appeared many times. The chain recombines TRBV6-1 with TRBJ2-7; D not resolved. There are 14 residues in the CDR3. V gave up 3 bases and J gave up 2 bases, with 11 bases separating them. The germline gives CDR1 MNHNS, CDR2 SASEGT. The CDR3 sequence is CASSDVQVAYEQYF. For the CDR3, the DNA is TGTGCCAGCAGTGATGTCCAGGTAGCCTACGAGCAGTACTTC.

This sequence joins TRBV7-6 and TRBJ2-7, with D possibly TRBD1 on 6 matching bases. This CDR3 has 14 amino acids. From germline, CDR1 is SGHVS and CDR2 FNYEAQ. The V end lost 5 bases, the J end lost 1 base, and 12 bases lay between the germline ends. CDR3 in amino acids: CASSAGVGSYEQYF. The DNA for the CDR3 is TGTGCCAGCAGCGCAGGGGTTGGGTCCTACGAGCAGTACTTC. Drawing the rest from reference TRBV7-6 and TRBJ2-7, the complete variable domain is GAGVSQSPRYKVTKRGQDVALRCDPISGHVSLYWYRQALGQGPEFLTYFNYEAQQDKSGLPNDRFSAERPEGSISTLTIQRTEQRDSAMYRCASSAGVGSYEQYFGPGTRLTVT.

This clonotype appeared a few times. The genes are TRBV6-5 and TRBJ2-1, with D possibly matching TRBD2 (5 bases). The CDR3 contains 11 residues. Germline loops: CDR1 MNHEY, CDR2 SVGAGI. Between the trimmed V and J ends, which lost 6 bases and 9 bases, there was a span of 9 bases. CDR3: CASSQEAEQFF. The CDR3, as DNA: TGTGCCAGCAGCCAGGAGGCTGAGCAGTTCTTC.

This clonotype was recorded many times. This sequence joins TRBV7-9 and TRBJ1-4, with D hard to call. V was cut by 5 bases and J by 5 bases, with 3 bases left in between. The CDR3 extends over 11 amino acids. Germline assignment: CDR1 SEHNR and CDR2 FQNEAQ (reference sequence). CDR3 nucleotide sequence: TGTGCCAGCAGCCAAAATGAAAAACTGTTTTTT. The encoded protein is CASSQNEKLFF.

This chain uses TRBV6-1 with TRBJ2-2; 7 bases line up with TRBD1. Germline lookup yields CDR1 MNHNS and CDR2 SASEGT. V lost 4 bases and J lost 6; bases outside the gene matches: 5. The CDR3 has 14 residues. This CDR3 reads CASSVTGTAGELFF. The CDR3 DNA is TGTGCCAGCAGTGTAACCGGGACAGCCGGGGAGCTGTTTTTT.

This rearrangement joins TRBV9 to TRBJ1-2; 8 bases line up with TRBD1. V was pared by 0 bases and J by 3 bases, with 10 bases of the junction left unmatched. The V gene's germline CDR1 is SGDLS and CDR2 YYNGEE. The CDR3 sequence is 17 residues long. The DNA for the CDR3 is TGTGCCAGCAGCGTAGTTGCCACCTTGACAGGGGACTATGGCTACACCTTC. It specifies CASSVVATLTGDYGYTF.

The rearrangement links TRBV27 to TRBJ2-1; possibly TRBD2 for D (6 bases). Germline assignment: CDR1 MNHEY and CDR2 SMNVEV (reference sequence). The CDR3 has 16 amino acids. The germline V and J ends were trimmed by 7 bases and 5 bases, with 21 bases remaining between them. The CDR3 is CASIKDTRGSNNEQFF. The CDR3 DNA follows: TGTGCCAGCATTAAGGACACTCGGGGGAGCAACAATGAGCAGTTCTTC.

CDR3 amino acids: CASSEVAGGKSTDTQYF. DNA for the CDR3: TGTGCCAGCAGTGAAGTTGCGGGGGGCAAAAGCACAGATACGCAGTATTTT. The rearrangement uses TRBV2 and TRBJ2-3, with TRBD2 identical over 8 bases. Losses at the gene ends were 1 base for V and 0 bases for J; bases not matched to a gene: 6. Germline V gives CDR1 SNHLY, CDR2 FYNNEI. The CDR3 has 17 residues.

The V and J genes are TRBV7-2 and TRBJ1-2; D is possibly TRBD1 (6 bases). The germline gives CDR1 SGHTA, CDR2 FQGNSA. V gave up 5 bases and J gave up 4 bases, with 14 bases separating them. The CDR3 length is 14 residues. The CDR3 region is CASSPVTGFYGYTF. In DNA form, the CDR3 reads TGTGCCAGCAGCCCCGTGACAGGATTCTATGGCTACACCTTC.

This clonotype was seen a handful of times. The rearrangement joins TRBV10-3 to TRBJ1-2; tentative D call: TRBD1 (6 bases). From germline, CDR1 is ENHRY and CDR2 SYGVKD. The germline V and J ends were trimmed by 4 bases and 2 bases, with 11 bases remaining between them. CDR3 length: 14 residues. The CDR3 nucleotides are TGTGCCATCAGTGCAGGACAGAGGAACTATGGCTACACCTTC. Translated: CAISAGQRNYGYTF.

The genes are TRBV7-4 and TRBJ2-7; 8 positions match TRBD1. Germline lookup yields CDR1 SGHVT and CDR2 SQSDAQ. The ends lost 4 bases at V and 3 bases at J; junction bases unmatched: 8. The CDR3 length is 15 residues. CDR3 bases: TGTGCCAGCAGCTCACCGACAGGGGCAGGCTACGAGCAGTACTTC. Its protein product is CASSSPTGAGYEQYF.

This sequence joins TRBV27 and TRBJ2-7, with 9 bases fitting TRBD2. The CDR3 length is 14 residues. The germline V gene encodes CDR1 MNHEY and CDR2 SMNVEV (reference sequence). J lost 5 bases, V lost 4 bases, and 6 bases had no gene match. The CDR3 reads CASSSLAGVDEQYV. The CDR3 DNA reads as TGTGCCAGCAGTTCTTTAGCGGGGGTCGACGAGCAGTACGTC.

This chain joins TRBV4-1 and TRBJ2-3, with 11 bases fitting TRBD2. The CDR3 is 16 residues long. The V gene's germline CDR1 is MGHRA and CDR2 YSYEKL. The ends lost 0 bases at V and 2 bases at J; junction bases unmatched: 1. CDR3 sequence (DNA): TGCGCCAGCAGCCAAGAACTAGCGGGAGCCACAGATACGCAGTATTTT. Protein: CASSQELAGATDTQYF.

V is TRBV7-9 and J is TRBJ2-3, with TRBD2 identical over 9 bases. The V gene end was trimmed by 5 bases and the J gene end by 2 bases; junction bases not matched to a gene: 8. From germline, CDR1 is SEHNR and CDR2 FQNEAQ (reference sequence). The CDR3 runs to 16 residues. CDR3 in amino acids: CASSAEGGGDTDTQYF. In nucleotides, the CDR3 is TGTGCCAGCAGCGCCGAAGGCGGGGGGGACACAGATACGCAGTATTTT. The whole variable domain, remainder taken from reference TRBV7-9 and TRBJ2-3, is DTGVSQNPRHKITKRGQNVTFRCDPISEHNRLYWYRQTLGQGPEFLTYFQNEAQLEKSRLLSDRFSAERPKGSFSTLEIQRTEQGDSAMYLCASSAEGGGDTDTQYFGPGTRLTVL.

The genes are TRBV6-5 and TRBJ2-2; D is unresolved. V was shortened by 0 bases and J by 11 bases, with 13 bases between the two germline ends. Germline V gene lookup returns CDR1 MNHEY and CDR2 SVGAGI. There are 14 residues in the CDR3. CDR3 nucleotide sequence: TGTGCCAGCAGTTACTCGATTTCCGACTCCGAGCTGTTTTTT. Translation gives CASSYSISDSELFF.

In this sample, this clonotype turned up a few times. The chain has TRBV29-1 and TRBJ1-2, with 9 bases identical to TRBD1. The CDR3 extends over 15 amino acids. The J segment lost 1 base and the V segment lost 0 bases, leaving 3 bases of the junction unmatched. Germline V CDR1 and CDR2: SQVTM, ANQGSEA. CDR3 region: CSVEDDRGINYGYTF. CDR3 DNA: TGCAGCGTTGAAGATGACAGGGGGATTAACTATGGCTACACCTTC.

This chain uses TRBV5-1 with TRBJ1-3; D uncertain. This CDR3 spans 15 amino acids. CDR1 and CDR2 (germline): SGHRS, YFSETQ. The V end was cut by 4 bases, the J end by 1 base, with 12 bases between. The CDR3 DNA sequence: TGCGCCAGCAGCCCCGCGGAGGCTTCTGGAAACACCATATATTTT. This encodes CASSPAEASGNTIYF.